The 30 T cell receptor beta chains below were found in one sample sequenced in a study of T cell repertoires in cytomegalovirus infection. One entry per CDR3 protein results from TCRdb running MiXCR on the reads. This table has about 740,000 distinct CDR3 sequences, 35% appearing once. The sample taken for sequencing was PBMCs. These receptors originate from a human donor in good health (CMV status not recorded). Some clones in this sample may be carry-over from other donors' samples.

This clonotype appeared a few times. This sequence joins TRBV20-1 and TRBJ1-3; tentatively, D is TRBD1 (6 bases). CDR1 and CDR2 from the germline V gene are DFQATT and SNEGSKA (reference sequence). V was clipped by 5 bases and J by 3 bases, with 20 bases between them. The CDR3 sequence is 16 residues long. CDR3 in DNA: TGCAGTGCTCATCCCCAGACAGGCGTCCTTGGAAACACCATATATTTT. It is translated as CSAHPQTGVLGNTIYF.

The rearrangement joins TRBV6-1 to TRBJ1-2; TRBD1 agrees at 7 bases. The CDR3 is 13 residues long. J was trimmed by 8 bases and V by 7 bases; bases with no gene match: 10. Germline lookup yields CDR1 MNHNS and CDR2 SASEGT. CDR3 nucleotides: TGTGCCAGCATGGGACAGACGATGAACGGCTACACCTTC. Translating it yields CASMGQTMNGYTF.

This clonotype was picked up a small number of times. The CDR3 DNA is TGCAGTGCGCGCCTCGGGACAGCCGGGACTAGCGTCTACAATGAGCAGTTCTTC. Amino acids: CSARLGTAGTSVYNEQFF. The V gene is TRBV20-1, the J gene TRBJ2-1; 10 bases align to TRBD2. V lost 6 bases, J lost 3 bases, and 17 bases stayed unmatched. CDR1 and CDR2 (germline): DFQATT, SNEGSKA (reference sequence). CDR3 length: 18 residues.

In the case of this clonotype: This may come from a read error, since a much larger clone is one base off. The chain couples TRBV28 to TRBJ2-1; no firm D call. This CDR3 comprises 11 residues. CDR1 and CDR2 from the germline V gene are MDHEN and SYDVKM. CDR3 in DNA: TGTGCCAGCAGTTATCTCCATGACCAGTTCTTC. As protein: CASSYLHDQFF.

On this clonotype: Compared with germline, one end of the junction differs, possibly owing to a read error. This chain connects TRBV7-9 to TRBJ2-1; the D is unclear. The CDR3 loop spans 15 amino acids. Germline lookup yields CDR1 SEHNR and CDR2 FQNEAQ (reference sequence). The CDR3 DNA sequence: TGTGACAGCAGCTTATTGACCGGGCCTTACAATGAGCAGTTCTTC. Protein: CDSSLLTGPYNEQFF.

There are a few counts of this clonotype. The chain employs TRBV6-6 and TRBJ2-1; no clear D. The V and J ends lost 7 bases and 8 bases respectively, with 15 bases between them. This CDR3 region has 13 residues. Germline loops: CDR1 MNHNY, CDR2 SVGAGI (reference sequence). CDR3 in DNA: TGTGCCAGCACACCGACGAGTGGTGATGAGCAGTTCTTC. Protein: CASTPTSGDEQFF.

In the case of this clonotype: Because it lacks the conserved phenylalanine or tryptophan at the end, this CDR3 is likely a read error. V is TRBV12-3 or TRBV12-4 and J is TRBJ1-5; D is undetermined. The CDR3 is 14 amino acids. The ends were cut back, 6 bases at V and 8 bases at J, with 17 bases in the middle. The CDR3 reads CASSFRNNWEPQHC. The CDR3 DNA reads as TGTGCCAGCAGCTTCCGAAACAACTGGGAGCCCCAGCATTGT.

This clonotype was seen a handful of times. This chain uses TRBV20-1 with TRBJ2-3; D might be TRBD1 (5 bases). V lost 1 base, J lost 13 bases, and 15 bases lay in between. This CDR3 is built from 12 residues. The germline V gene has CDR1 DFQATT and CDR2 SNEGSKA (reference sequence). The CDR3 sequence: CSARGSTQAEYF. The DNA for the CDR3 is TGCAGTGCTAGAGGTTCGACACAGGCTGAGTATTTT.

This clonotype was seen more than once but under ten times. J is TRBJ2-7 and V is TRBV6-2 or TRBV6-3, with D perhaps matching TRBD1 or TRBD2 (5 bases each). Germline loops: CDR1 MNHEY, CDR2 SVGEGT. The CDR3 is 15 amino acids. V lost 6 bases to trimming and J lost 2 bases, with 17 bases between them. CDR3 in DNA: TGTGCCAGCAGCCCAGGGACCGGGTTCACCTACGAGCAGTACTTC. It translates to CASSPGTGFTYEQYF.

This clonotype occurred a few times. The chain recombines TRBV6-1 with TRBJ1-2; possibly TRBD1 for D (5 bases). CDR3 length: 15 amino acids. Germline CDR1 is MNHNS and CDR2 is SASEGT. Trimming took 2 bases from V and 2 from J, leaving 12 bases between them. CDR3 residues: CASSEMIGVNYGYTF. The CDR3, as DNA: TGTGCCAGCAGTGAAATGATAGGGGTCAACTATGGCTACACCTTC.

The chain joins TRBV7-6 to TRBJ2-3; TRBD2 matches 8 bases. CDR1 and CDR2 from the germline V gene are SGHVS and FNYEAQ. V trimming: 1 base; J trimming: 5 bases; junction bases outside the gene matches: 8. The CDR3 runs 16 residues. The CDR3 bases are TGTGCCAGCAGCTTAGGACAGAATAGCGGGGTAGATACGCAGTATTTT. Its translation is CASSLGQNSGVDTQYF.

Notes on this clonotype: The CDR3 ends on some other residue instead of the conserved phenylalanine or tryptophan, so this is likely a read error. The genes are TRBV27 and TRBJ2-1; 15 nucleotides agree with TRBD2. Germline V lookup: CDR1 MNHEY, CDR2 SMNVEV (reference sequence). The CDR3 has 17 residues. V trimming: 3 bases; J trimming: 13 bases; junction bases outside the gene matches: 13. CDR3: CASSFGPRTSGRAGQFC. CDR3 bases: TGTGCCAGCAGTTTCGGACCCAGGACTAGCGGGAGGGCAGGTCAGTTCTGC.

As concerns this clonotype: A single base separates this from a much larger clone, so it may be a read error. The chain uses TRBV7-2 and TRBJ2-1, with a weak D call TRBD2 (5 bases). CDR3 length equals 12 residues. Germline V gene sequence: CDR1 SGHTA, CDR2 FQGNSA. CDR3 in DNA: TGTTCCAGCGGTTACCACGGGAATGAGCAGTTCTTC. It specifies CSSGYHGNEQFF.

The sample holds a few counts of this clonotype. The chain is built from TRBV12-3 or TRBV12-4 and TRBJ1-2; D unclear. V gave up 3 bases and J gave up 1 base, with 12 bases separating them. The CDR3 totals 15 residues. CDR3: CASSFVGPGNYGYTF. The CDR3 nucleotides read TGTGCCAGCAGTTTCGTAGGGCCGGGTAACTATGGCTACACCTTC.

This chain uses TRBV27 with TRBJ1-4; 7 nucleotides align to TRBD1. Germline CDR1 is MNHEY and CDR2 is SMNVEV (reference sequence). V gave up 3 bases and J gave up 4 bases; unmatched junction bases: 5. The CDR3 has 15 residues. CDR3 residues: CASSFRGQLNEKLFF. CDR3 nucleotides: TGTGCCAGCAGTTTTAGGGGACAGCTTAATGAAAAACTGTTTTTT.

The chain employs TRBV5-4 and TRBJ2-3, with 14 bases identical to TRBD2. The CDR3 consists of 16 residues. Unmatched junction bases numbered 7, after V lost 4 bases and J lost 6 bases. From germline, CDR1 is SGHNT and CDR2 YYREEE (reference sequence). CDR3 region: CASSQGLAGAADTQYF. The CDR3 region has the DNA TGTGCCAGCAGCCAGGGACTAGCGGGAGCAGCCGATACGCAGTATTTT.

CDR3 nucleotide sequence: TGCGCCAGCAGCTTGGAAGTCTACTCCTACAATGAGCAGTTCTTC. The encoded protein is CASSLEVYSYNEQFF. The rearrangement joins TRBV5-1 to TRBJ2-1; D remains ambiguous. CDR1 is SGHRS, CDR2 YFSETQ, per germline. V gave up 0 bases and J gave up 0 bases, with 7 bases separating them. The CDR3 totals 15 residues.

V is TRBV7-3 and J is TRBJ2-7, with 10 bases lining up with TRBD2. Germline lookup yields CDR1 SGHTA and CDR2 FQGTGA. This CDR3 has 21 residues. The V gene end was trimmed by 6 bases and the J gene end by 4 bases; junction bases not matched to a gene: 27. CDR3 in DNA: TGTGCCAGCAGTCCCGGGTCTACGCTACAGGCTAGCGGGAGTTATTGGTACGAGCAGTACTTC. This encodes CASSPGSTLQASGSYWYEQYF.

This clonotype has more than one count but fewer than ten. The gene calls are TRBV12-3 or TRBV12-4 and TRBJ2-7, with a tentative D call TRBD2 (5 bases). The CDR3 length is 14 residues. V lost 2 bases and J 5 bases, leaving 13 bases between the germline ends. The DNA for the CDR3 is TGTGCCAGCAGTTTATCGTGGGAGTGGGACGAGCAGTACTTC. Its protein is CASSLSWEWDEQYF.

The chain is built from TRBV6-1 and TRBJ1-1; D possibly corresponds to TRBD1 (6 bases). The CDR3 runs 12 residues. Germline-derived CDR1 and CDR2 are MNHNS and SASEGT. Trimming removed 6 bases at V and 7 bases at J, with 12 bases between. The CDR3 loop is CASSQSGDEAFF. The CDR3 DNA follows: TGTGCCAGCAGCCAATCAGGGGATGAAGCTTTCTTT.

Regarding this clonotype: The germline gene is not matched at one end of the junction; a read error may be the cause. The CDR3 bases are TGTGCCAGCAGCTTCTCGGGGTACAAGCAAGAGAACCAGTACTTC. It translates to CASSFSGYKQENQYF. J is TRBJ2-5 and V is TRBV7-2, with D possibly being TRBD2 (5 bases). CDR1 is SGHTA and CDR2 is FQGNSA in the germline V gene. The CDR3 contains 15 residues.

This clonotype was found many times. The chain has TRBV12-3 or TRBV12-4 and TRBJ1-1, with D possibly TRBD1 on 5 matching bases. V lost 4 bases and J 0 bases, leaving 12 bases between the germline ends. This CDR3 has 15 amino acids. CDR3 protein: CASSSGGAMNTEAFF. The CDR3 nucleotides are TGTGCCAGCAGTTCTGGCGGGGCAATGAACACTGAAGCTTTCTTT.

This chain joins TRBV4-1 and TRBJ1-4; 9 positions match TRBD1. Germline V lookup: CDR1 MGHRA, CDR2 YSYEKL. With V trimmed by 6 bases and J by 6 bases, 8 bases remained unmatched. The CDR3 contains 15 residues. The DNA of the CDR3 is TGCGCCAGCAGACACAGGGGGCGGCAAGATGAAAAACTGTTTTTT. Its protein is CASRHRGRQDEKLFF.

This clonotype was counted a few times. V is TRBV20-1 and J is TRBJ1-3; D remains ambiguous. Looked up from germline, CDR1 is DFQATT and CDR2 is SNEGSKA (reference sequence). V lost 4 bases to trimming and J lost 0 bases, with 4 bases between them. CDR3 length: 12 amino acids. DNA for the CDR3: TGCAGTGCTACAAGCTCTGGAAACACCATATATTTT. Encoded protein: CSATSSGNTIYF.

This clonotype was counted a few times. The chain links TRBV7-3 to TRBJ2-7; D might be TRBD2 (6 bases). V gave up 6 bases and J gave up 4 bases, with 16 bases separating them. The CDR3 runs 14 residues. Germline V gives CDR1 SGHTA, CDR2 FQGTGA. The CDR3 here is CASSPSGDSYEQYF. The CDR3 DNA is TGTGCCAGCAGTCCCTCGGGGGATTCGTACGAGCAGTACTTC.

This chain joins TRBV28 and TRBJ2-7; 8 bases fit TRBD2. The CDR3 totals 21 residues. In germline, CDR1 is MDHEN, CDR2 SYDVKM. Trimming removed 3 bases from V and 8 bases from J; junction bases left unmatched: 30. The chain's CDR3 is CASSFPGQSPLAAIGTSQQYF. CDR3 DNA sequence: TGTGCCAGCAGTTTTCCTGGGCAAAGCCCACTAGCGGCCATAGGGACGTCTCAGCAGTACTTC. The variable domain in full, completed from reference TRBV28 and TRBJ2-7, reads DVKVTQSSRYLVKRTGEKVFLECVQDMDHENMFWYRQDPGLGLRLIYFSYDVKMKEKGDIPEGYSVSREKKERFSLILESASTNQTSMYLCASSFPGQSPLAAIGTSQQYFGPGTRLTVT.

With respect to this clonotype: One junction end disagrees with the germline gene, perhaps due to a read error. The chain is built from TRBV6-6 and TRBJ2-2, with D uncertain. The CDR3 runs 16 residues. In germline, CDR1 is MNHNY, CDR2 SVGAGI (reference sequence). The CDR3 DNA follows: TGTGCCAGCAGTTACTCGAACCCCGCGAACACCGTGGAGCTGTTTTTT. As protein: CASSYSNPANTVELFF.

This clonotype has more than one count but fewer than ten. The V gene is TRBV11-2, the J gene TRBJ1-1, with D possibly being TRBD1 (6 bases). From germline, CDR1 is SGHAT and CDR2 FQNNGV. The CDR3 length is 15 residues. The V end was cut by 1 base, the J end by 1 base, with 10 bases between. The CDR3 region is CASSLVTGTNTEAFF. CDR3 coding DNA: TGTGCCAGCAGCTTAGTTACAGGGACGAACACTGAAGCTTTCTTT.

This clonotype was counted a few times. The rearrangement uses TRBV28 and TRBJ1-5; D perhaps matches TRBD1 (5 bases). The CDR3 has 15 residues. Per the germline V gene, CDR1 is MDHEN and CDR2 is SYDVKM. Trimming stripped 7 bases from V and 1 base from J, with 14 bases between. Here the CDR3 reads CASNRSGGSNQPQHF. CDR3 DNA: TGTGCCAGCAACAGGTCGGGAGGAAGCAATCAGCCCCAGCATTTT.

CDR3 sequence (DNA): TGTGCCAGCAAGCGGGCAGATACGCAGTATTTT. Translated, it gives CASKRADTQYF. V gene TRBV28 combines with J gene TRBJ2-3; tentative D call: TRBD2 (6 bases). Germline CDR1 reads MDHEN; CDR2 reads SYDVKM. The CDR3 is 11 residues long. V lost 7 bases to trimming and J lost 4 bases, with 6 bases between them.